The rows below give T cell receptor beta chains drawn from one sample of a study of tumor-infiltrating lymphocytes in primary liver carcinoma. TCRdb reprocessed the multiplex PCR reads via MiXCR and lists one record per CDR3 protein. Altogether 50,000 to 65,000 distinct CDR3 sequences are present, about 71% being singletons, with the ten largest covering about 40%. The source material was liver tumor tissue from sampling region 4. The receptors stem from a man aged 35-49 years with primary liver carcinoma and hepatitis B virus infection. CDR3s include the opening cysteine and the closing phenylalanine or tryptophan. D genes are given only for firm matches. Rows may omit the clone size; those that give it use once, few, many or a size class.

size: NA
D: TRBD1
J: TRBJ1-6
V: TRBV4-1
DNA: TGCGCCAGCAGTCACCACCTACAGGGGGTGGATTCACCCCTCAACTTT
CDR3: CASSHHLQGVDSPLNF

size: NA
D: NA
J: TRBJ1-2
V: TRBV28
DNA: TGTGCCAGCTATGGCCGGGGGCGCGACTATGGCTACACCTTC
CDR3: CASYGRGRDYGYTF

size: NA
D: TRBD2
J: TRBJ2-7
V: TRBV11-2
DNA: TGCGCCAGCAGTTTAACACGGCGGACTAGCAGACACTTTACCTACGAGCAGTACTTC
CDR3: CASSLTRRTSRHFTYEQYF

size: NA
D: NA
J: TRBJ1-6
V: TRBV12-3/TRBV12-4
DNA: TGTGCCAGCTCATTGGGGTGGAATTCACCTCTCCACTTT
CDR3: CASSLGWNSPLHF

size: many
D: TRBD2
J: TRBJ2-3
V: TRBV28
DNA: TGTGCCAGCAGTCCAGCTCTTGGGACTAGCATAGATACGCAGTATTTT
CDR3: CASSPALGTSIDTQYF

size: NA
D: NA
J: TRBJ2-7
V: TRBV5-1
DNA: TGCGCCAGCACCTCCAAAACGGGGGCTGGGGAGCAGTACTTC
CDR3: CASTSKTGAGEQYF

size: NA
D: TRBD1
J: TRBJ2-7
V: TRBV6-1
DNA: TGTGCCAGAAGTGGGCAGGGGGCGGACGAGCAGTACTTC
CDR3: CARSGQGADEQYF

size: NA
D: NA
J: TRBJ2-2
V: TRBV11-2
DNA: TGTGCCAGCAGCTTTGCGGAATCGAACACCGAGGTGCTGTTTTTT
CDR3: CASSFAESNTEVLFF

size: NA
D: NA
J: TRBJ2-6
V: TRBV11-2
DNA: NA
CDR3: CASSLDFGAGANLLAF

size: NA
D: NA
J: TRBJ2-1
V: TRBV4-2
DNA: TGTGCCAGCAACCAATCTAATGAGCAGTTCTTC
CDR3: CASNQSNEQFF